The 3 T cell receptor beta chains below were found in one sample sequenced in a study of blood T cell repertoires in COVID-19. Measured with immunoSEQ multiplex PCR; TCRdb has only the in-frame clones, and not every one. This repertoire shows hundreds of thousands of clones, 85% to 90% found once; its top ten account for roughly 2.5%. Sequenced input: PBMCs or T cells enriched from blood (not recorded which). These receptors were collected from a woman aged 18-29 years who had recovered from COVID-19.

The rearrangement joins TRBV7-9 to TRBJ1-2, with D perhaps TRBD1 (5 bases). With 0 bases removed from V and 1 base from J, the gap between germline ends came to 9 bases. The CDR3 extends over 15 amino acids. Germline CDR1 is SEHNR and CDR2 is FQNEAQ (reference sequence). CDR3 in DNA: TGTGCCAGCAGCTTAGCGGGGCCCTTTAACTATGGCTACACCTTC. Its translation: CASSLAGPFNYGYTF.

The rearrangement uses TRBV19 and TRBJ1-1, with TRBD1 as a possible D gene (5 bases). CDR3 length equals 13 residues. V was trimmed by 7 bases and J by 1 base, leaving 10 bases between them. From germline, CDR1 is LNHDA and CDR2 SQIVND (reference sequence). The CDR3 region has the DNA TGTGCCAGTACTGGGGGGTGGAACACTGAAGCTTTCTTT. This encodes CASTGGWNTEAFF.

The chain uses TRBV7-3 and TRBJ1-1; D unresolved. V was clipped by 0 bases and J by 2 bases, with 7 bases between them. CDR3 length equals 14 residues. Germline V lookup: CDR1 SGHTA, CDR2 FQGTGA. As DNA, the CDR3 is TGTGCCAGCAGCTTAACGGGAGCTAACACTGAAGCTTTCTTT. Encoded protein: CASSLTGANTEAFF.